The clone carrying this T cell receptor (beta chain) was observed once. Its antigen is not identified. The data are from a study of a mutant IDH1 vaccine in newly diagnosed glioma. Stated time point: baseline, week 1 (first vaccination visit). Specified treatment: pre-vaccination baseline after standard-of-care therapy. TCRdb's copy holds only in-frame clones and misses some; the assay was immunoSEQ multiplex PCR. The data contain roughly 35,000 clones, approximately 91% of them singletons. The study, taken as a whole, reports: Variations in leading peripheral T cell clonotypes appeared to have no connection with pseudoprogression. Immune responses induced by the vaccine were seen in roughly 93% of patients, spanning multiple MHC alleles.

The receptor was isolated from a woman aged 40 to 50 with glioma. The sample in question was PBMCs, obtained from a glioma patient treated with radiotherapy, temozolomide or both.

The CDR3: CAWSVQGYTEAFF. The CDR3 DNA is TGTGCCTGGAGTGTACAAGGATACACTGAAGCTTTCTTT. This chain links TRBV30 with TRBJ1-1; D is ambiguous. Trimming pared 0 bases from V and 3 bases from J, leaving 8 bases between. The length of the CDR3 is 13 residues. Germline V gives CDR1 GTSNPN, CDR2 SVGIG (reference sequence).